This passage covers 25 T cell receptor beta chains from one sample sequenced in a study of HIV-infected patients and healthy controls. Follow-up blood was drawn about 14 weeks, roughly three months, after antiretroviral therapy began. All unsorted peripheral T cells were captured because whole blood was used without fractionation. Reverse transcription used around 480 ng RNA and constant-region primers for alpha and beta. Using multiplexing indices, alpha and beta chain libraries were generated apart by chain-specific third strand synthesis. TCRdb re-analysed the 5' RACE reads in MiXCR, keeping a single row per CDR3 protein. The sample holds thousands of distinct CDR3 sequences, 8% to 10% seen once. The sequencing here drew on blood, taken during antiretroviral therapy. The receptors stem from an adult with HIV infection.

This rearrangement joins TRBV12-3 or TRBV12-4 to TRBJ1-5; 8 positions match TRBD1. The CDR3 sequence is 20 residues long. Trimming took 4 bases from V and 4 from J; bases not matched to a gene: 21. The CDR3 DNA reads TGTGCCAGCAGTTCCCGACAGGGGACGACGCAGGGTGTAGCTAATCAGCCCCAGCATTTT. It yields the protein CASSSRQGTTQGVANQPQHF.

By sample fraction, this clonotype is medium-sized. The V and J genes are TRBV4-1 and TRBJ1-1, with D hard to call. The germline V and J ends were trimmed by 6 bases and 5 bases, with 19 bases remaining between them. The germline gives CDR1 MGHRA, CDR2 YSYEKL. CDR3 size: 15 residues. The CDR3 DNA follows: TGCGCCAGCAGGGGGATCTCAGGACCCGGGACTGAAGCTTTCTTT. Its protein product is CASRGISGPGTEAFF.

The table lists this clonotype with many counts. The DNA for the CDR3 is TGTGCCAGCAGTTCCCGACTAGCTAGCACAGATACGCAGTATTTT. It is translated as CASSSRLASTDTQYF. The chain links TRBV7-9 to TRBJ2-3; 7 bases are shared with TRBD2. This CDR3 has 15 residues. Trimming cost V 6 bases and J 0 bases; bases outside gene matches: 6. Looked up from germline, CDR1 is SEHNR and CDR2 is FQNEAQ (reference sequence).

The chain has TRBV6-6 and TRBJ1-5; D remains unclear. Germline-derived CDR1 and CDR2 are MNHNY and SVGAGI (reference sequence). Trimming took 1 base from V and 3 from J, leaving 13 bases between them. This CDR3 has 16 amino acids. CDR3 amino acids: CASSYWPGNINQPQHF. Written as DNA, the CDR3 is TGTGCCAGCAGTTACTGGCCGGGAAATATCAATCAGCCCCAGCATTTT.

At least ten counts were recorded for this clonotype. The CDR3 spells CSAKGASDTEAFF. CDR3 coding DNA: TGCAGTGCTAAGGGGGCTTCGGACACTGAAGCTTTCTTT. The chain uses TRBV20-1 and TRBJ1-1; 7 nucleotides agree with TRBD1. Germline lookup yields CDR1 DFQATT and CDR2 SNEGSKA (reference sequence). V trimming: 4 bases; J trimming: 3 bases; junction bases outside the gene matches: 5. The CDR3 sequence is 13 residues long.

This clonotype has at least ten counts. The chain couples TRBV6-6 to TRBJ2-1; D gene unclear. The CDR3 extends over 11 amino acids. CDR1 is MNHNY and CDR2 is SVGAGI in the germline V gene (reference sequence). Trimming shortened V by 5 bases and J by 5 bases, and 4 bases separated the two germline ends. This CDR3 reads CASSTHNEQFF. DNA for the CDR3: TGTGCCAGCAGTACCCACAATGAGCAGTTCTTC.

At least ten counts were recorded for this clonotype. The J gene is TRBJ2-5, the V gene TRBV2, with 10 bases lining up with TRBD2. Trimming removed 8 bases from V and 5 bases from J; junction bases left unmatched: 5. This CDR3 has 13 residues. CDR1 SNHLY and CDR2 FYNNEI come from the germline V gene. This CDR3 reads CASQREGLETQYF. DNA for the CDR3: TGTGCCAGCCAGCGGGAGGGCTTGGAGACCCAGTACTTC.

By sample fraction, this clonotype is medium-sized (0.01 to 0.1%). This chain joins TRBV15 and TRBJ1-5, with 10 bases fitting TRBD1. Germline V gene sequence: CDR1 LNHNV, CDR2 YYDKDF (reference sequence). Trimming cost V 3 bases and J 2 bases; bases outside gene matches: 7. This CDR3 has 17 amino acids. In nucleotides, the CDR3 is TGTGCCACCAGCAGGCTAGGACAGGGGGAAGGCAATCAGCCCCAGCATTTT. Translated, it gives CATSRLGQGEGNQPQHF.

This clonotype was recorded many times. This rearrangement joins TRBV13 to TRBJ2-4, with 8 bases matching TRBD2. V shed 7 bases, J shed 5 bases, and the junction held 4 bases outside the gene matches. The germline CDR1 and CDR2 sequences are PRHDT and FYEKMQ (reference sequence). The CDR3 is made up of 13 amino acids. This chain's CDR3 is CASKRESQNIQYF. CDR3 DNA sequence: TGTGCCAGCAAGCGGGAGTCACAAAACATTCAGTACTTC.

The chain joins TRBV3-1 to TRBJ2-7; 8 bases map to TRBD2. V shed 1 base, J shed 5 bases, and the junction held 4 bases outside the gene matches. This CDR3 region has 14 residues. Germline assignment: CDR1 LGHDT and CDR2 YNNKEL (reference sequence). CDR3 in DNA: TGTGCCAGCAGCCAAGTGATCGGGGGGGACGAGCAGTACTTC. This gives the protein CASSQVIGGDEQYF.

This clonotype counts as medium-sized (0.01 to 0.1%). The rearrangement links TRBV10-3 to TRBJ1-2; D unresolved. The ends were cut back, 6 bases at V and 8 bases at J, with 10 bases in the middle. Per the germline V gene, CDR1 is ENHRY and CDR2 is SYGVKD. The CDR3 has 11 amino acids. CDR3 sequence (DNA): TGTGCCATCAGAGAGCCGAAGGGCTACACCTTC. Translated, it gives CAIREPKGYTF.

This clonotype rates as medium-sized. This chain uses TRBV12-3 or TRBV12-4 with TRBJ2-3, with 7 bases matching TRBD2. This CDR3 contains 15 residues. After removal of 6 bases from V and 1 base from J, the junction contained 7 bases not matched to a gene. The DNA for the CDR3 is TGTGCCAGCAGCGGGGGGTTTGGGGGCACAGATACGCAGTATTTT. Translation gives CASSGGFGGTDTQYF.

This clonotype is deemed medium-sized. The chain couples TRBV20-1 to TRBJ2-1; D unclear. This CDR3 has 15 amino acids. V lost 1 base and J lost 8, with 18 bases in between. The germline CDR1 and CDR2 sequences are DFQATT and SNEGSKA (reference sequence). The DNA of the CDR3 is TGCAGTGCTAGAGTTCGTCAAACAAGACCCCATGAGCAGTTCTTC. It specifies CSARVRQTRPHEQFF.

Sample share makes this clonotype medium-sized. This chain uses TRBV27 with TRBJ2-2; D may be TRBD1 or TRBD2 (5 bases each). V gave up 3 bases and J gave up 5 bases, with 13 bases separating them. Per the germline V gene, CDR1 is MNHEY and CDR2 is SMNVEV (reference sequence). This CDR3 is built from 15 residues. The CDR3 DNA reads TGTGCCAGCAGTTTGAAACAATGGGGGACCGGGGAGCTGTTTTTT. This sequence encodes CASSLKQWGTGELFF.

This clonotype was counted at least ten times. CDR3 amino acids: CSARLQETQYF. For the CDR3, the DNA is TGCAGTGCTAGATTACAAGAGACCCAGTACTTC. This chain connects TRBV20-1 to TRBJ2-5; D not resolved. Trimming cost V 2 bases and J 2 bases, with 3 bases left between them. This CDR3 has 11 amino acids. CDR1 and CDR2 (germline): DFQATT, SNEGSKA (reference sequence).

This clonotype turned up a few times. J is TRBJ2-1 and V is TRBV6-5, with TRBD1 identical over 7 bases. The trim removed 8 bases at V and 0 bases at J, leaving 13 bases unmatched. CDR1 is MNHEY and CDR2 is SVGAGI in the germline V gene. The CDR3 extends over 17 amino acids. The CDR3 loop reads CASSRTGGFSSYNEQFF. The CDR3 DNA reads TGTGCCAGCTCCAGGACAGGCGGGTTTAGCTCCTACAATGAGCAGTTCTTC.

This clonotype showed up many times. The chain recombines TRBV20-1 with TRBJ2-1, with D possibly matching TRBD2 (6 bases). The V gene lost 0 bases and the J gene lost 7 bases, with 10 bases spanning the gap. Germline values: CDR1 DFQATT, CDR2 SNEGSKA (reference sequence). The CDR3 is 13 amino acids. The CDR3 sequence: CSARDLGGNEQFF. The CDR3 DNA reads TGCAGTGCTAGAGATTTGGGGGGAAATGAGCAGTTCTTC.

This clonotype showed up many times. Here the CDR3 DNA reads TGTGCCAGCGGTGCTAGCGGGAGTGTCACAGATACGCAGTATTTT. This gives the protein CASGASGSVTDTQYF. This chain uses TRBV2 with TRBJ2-3; 10 bases fit TRBD2. Losses at the gene ends were 8 bases for V and 2 bases for J; bases not matched to a gene: 7. The CDR3 has 15 residues. The V gene's germline CDR1 is SNHLY and CDR2 FYNNEI.

This clonotype was detected ten times or more. This chain uses TRBV6-5 with TRBJ1-5; the D gene is possibly TRBD1 (6 bases). Germline CDR1 MNHEY, CDR2 SVGAGI. With 6 bases removed from V and 1 base from J, the gap between germline ends came to 22 bases. This CDR3 region has 18 residues. The CDR3 sequence: CASRKLREGGSSNQPQHF. The CDR3, as DNA: TGTGCCAGCAGAAAACTCCGGGAAGGGGGATCCAGCAATCAGCCCCAGCATTTT.

This clonotype was counted ten times or more. The chain has TRBV27 and TRBJ1-5; 8 positions match TRBD1. V lost 6 bases, J lost 8 bases, and 9 bases stayed unmatched. This CDR3 spans 14 amino acids. Germline CDR1 and CDR2: MNHEY and SMNVEV (reference sequence). The chain's CDR3 is CASSHGQGGEPQHF. Here the CDR3 DNA reads TGTGCCAGCAGCCACGGACAGGGTGGAGAGCCCCAGCATTTT.

The V and J genes are TRBV4-1 and TRBJ1-2, with 9 bases fitting TRBD1. Trimming removed 7 bases from V and 5 bases from J; junction bases left unmatched: 11. CDR1 MGHRA and CDR2 YSYEKL come from the germline V gene. The CDR3 length is 15 residues. CDR3 nucleotides: TGCGCCAGCACTCCTAGACAGGGGGGATTGTATGGCTACACCTTC. Translated, it gives CASTPRQGGLYGYTF.

The gene calls are TRBV4-2 and TRBJ1-1; a weak D match, TRBD1 (5 bases). Germline V gene data show CDR1 as LGHNA and CDR2 as YNFKEQ. V was pared by 5 bases and J by 11 bases, with 24 bases between. The CDR3 loop spans 15 amino acids. The CDR3 here is CASSEPGWYGTWAFF. The CDR3 nucleotides read TGTGCCAGCAGCGAACCTGGATGGTATGGGACTTGGGCTTTCTTT.

This clonotype came up many times. The chain uses TRBV7-9 and TRBJ1-5; TRBD1 is a possible D gene (5 bases). Germline V CDR1 and CDR2: SEHNR, FQNEAQ (reference sequence). V was cut by 5 bases and J by 4 bases, with 12 bases left in between. The CDR3 has 14 residues. The CDR3 sequence is CASSPPGPNQPQHF. In DNA form, the CDR3 reads TGTGCCAGCAGCCCCCCAGGGCCAAATCAGCCCCAGCATTTT.

This clonotype was detected ten times or more. The chain carries TRBV5-1 and TRBJ2-7; 10 bases align to TRBD2. V lost 1 base, J lost 3 bases, and 10 bases stayed unmatched. CDR1 is SGHRS, CDR2 YFSETQ, per germline. This CDR3 is 17 amino acids long. The CDR3: CASSLHFGPSGSYEQYF. The CDR3 DNA is TGCGCCAGCAGCTTGCATTTCGGGCCTAGCGGGAGCTACGAGCAGTACTTC.

Relative to its sample, this clonotype is medium-sized. The rearrangement uses TRBV20-1 and TRBJ2-1; 11 bases are shared with TRBD2. Unmatched junction bases numbered 15, after V lost 3 bases and J lost 8 bases. The CDR3 has 17 residues. Per germline, CDR1 DFQATT and CDR2 SNEGSKA (reference sequence). The DNA of the CDR3 is TGCAGTGCTAGGCCGGCCCGTTTAGCGGGAGGGCGGGATGAGCAGTTCTTC. Encoded protein: CSARPARLAGGRDEQFF.